A selection of T cell receptor beta chains follows, all from one sample in a study of early T cells in non-severe SARS-CoV-2 infection. One entry per CDR3 protein results from TCRdb running MiXCR on the 5' RACE reads. This table has fewer than 70,000 distinct CDR3 sequences, 3.5% to 6% appearing once. Source: whole blood, taken at baseline. The receptors stem from an adult who was a healthcare worker with PCR-confirmed SARS-CoV-2 infection or an uninfected control (not recorded which). The donor label of this sample is uncertain. CDR3s include the opening cysteine and the closing phenylalanine or tryptophan. D genes are given only for firm matches. Part of the rows lack a size; the others show once, few, many or a class for expanded clones.

v_gene	j_gene	d_gene	abundance	CDR3aa	CDR3nt
TRBV19	TRBJ2-4	NA	many	CASSINSENIQYF	TGTGCCAGTAGTATTAACAGTGAAAACATTCAGTACTTC
TRBV5-6	TRBJ1-1	TRBD1	few	CASSPDRVMNTEAFF	TGTGCCAGCAGCCCCGACAGGGTCATGAACACTGAAGCTTTCTTT
TRBV30	TRBJ1-1	NA	many	CAWDPQGSNAEAFF	TGTGCCTGGGACCCTCAGGGATCGAACGCTGAAGCTTTCTTT
TRBV7-9	TRBJ1-5	NA	NA	CASSLVNSGSTQHF	TGTGCCAGCAGCTTAGTTAACAGCGGCTCGACCCAGCATTTT
TRBV6-5	TRBJ1-6	TRBD1	NA	CASSYSRQGAHNSPLHF	TGTGCCAGCAGTTACTCCCGACAGGGGGCCCATAATTCACCCCTCCACTTT
TRBV28	TRBJ1-1	NA	few	CASRSRKGPTEAFF	TGTGCCAGCAGGTCCCGTAAGGGGCCCACTGAAGCTTTCTTT
TRBV9	TRBJ2-1	NA	NA	CASSSSGSSYNEQFF	TGTGCCAGCAGCAGTAGCGGTAGCTCCTACAATGAGCAGTTCTTC
TRBV2	TRBJ2-6	TRBD1	NA	CASRDRFSGANVLTF	TGTGCCAGCAGGGACAGGTTCTCTGGGGCCAACGTCCTGACTTTC
TRBV28	TRBJ1-1	NA	many	CASSFRGAWEAFF	TGTGCCAGCAGTTTTAGGGGGGCTTGGGAAGCTTTCTTT
TRBV28	TRBJ1-1	NA	many	CASSFRRNLDFNTEAFF	TGTGCCAGCAGTTTTAGGCGGAACTTAGACTTCAACACTGAAGCTTTCTTT
TRBV11-2	TRBJ1-1	NA	many	CASSLGVWQLNAAFF	TGTGCCAGCAGCTTAGGAGTATGGCAGCTGAATGCGGCTTTCTTT
TRBV5-1	TRBJ1-5	NA	few	CASLPRNQPQHF	TGCGCCAGCTTACCCAGAAATCAGCCCCAGCATTTT
TRBV7-8	TRBJ2-2	NA	few	CASSLSASGPSHTGELFF	TGTGCCAGCAGCTTATCGGCCTCGGGGCCATCCCACACCGGGGAGCTGTTTTTT
TRBV7-2	TRBJ2-1	NA	many	CASSSTGTPLFF	TGTGCCAGCAGCTCAACCGGGACTCCCCTGTTCTTC
TRBV4-2	TRBJ2-1	TRBD1	many	CASSPDRPQGDLYNEQFF	TGTGCCAGCAGCCCCGACCGACCCCAGGGGGACCTTTACAATGAGCAGTTCTTC
TRBV12-2	TRBJ1-2	NA	few	CASRRTLGIYGYTF	TGTGCAAGTCGTCGCACCCTGGGGATCTATGGCTACACCTTC
TRBV29-1	TRBJ2-2	NA	many	CSVEGDGNTGELFF	TGCAGCGTTGAAGGGGACGGAAACACCGGGGAGCTGTTTTTT
TRBV6-5	TRBJ1-5	NA	many	CASSYGAENQPQHF	TGTGCCAGCAGTTACGGCGCGGAGAATCAGCCCCAGCATTTT
TRBV19	TRBJ2-2	NA	few	CASRLPLLLGAGVPVTGELFF	TGTGCCAGTAGACTCCCCCTCCTTCTTGGGGCCGGGGTCCCGGTGACCGGGGAGCTGTTTTTT
TRBV18	TRBJ1-4	NA	NA	CASSPREQSRTNEKLFF	TGTGCCAGCTCACCACGGGAGCAGAGCCGCACTAATGAAAAACTGTTTTTT
TRBV7-9	TRBJ2-5	TRBD1	many	CASSLLPGGRETQYF	TGTGCCAGCAGCTTACTGCCAGGGGGCAGGGAGACCCAGTACTTC
TRBV28	TRBJ1-5	TRBD1	NA	CSLGLVGTGSLNQPQHF	TGTTCCCTTGGACTAGTGGGGACAGGGAGTCTCAATCAGCCCCAGCATTTT
TRBV28	TRBJ1-1	NA	many	CASSFRGDRGVTEAFF	TGTGCCAGCAGTTTCCGGGGAGACCGAGGGGTTACTGAAGCTTTCTTT
TRBV4-3	TRBJ1-6	TRBD1	NA	CASSQTSGTGGNSPLHF	TGCGCCAGCAGCCAAACATCCGGGACAGGGGGTAATTCACCCCTCCACTTT
TRBV9	TRBJ2-3	TRBD2	NA	CASSPPWTSGGAGTDTQYF	TGTGCCAGCAGCCCCCCATGGACTAGCGGGGGGGCCGGCACAGATACGCAGTATTTT
TRBV20-1	TRBJ1-1	NA	NA	CSATPPTGEGPEAFF	TGCAGTGCCACCCCCCCCACGGGGGAAGGGCCCGAAGCTTTCTTT
TRBV28	TRBJ1-4	TRBD1	NA	CASSSRGTTNEKLFF	TGTGCCAGCAGTTCCAGGGGGACAACTAATGAAAAACTGTTTTTT
TRBV19	TRBJ1-1	NA	many	CASSNGGRNTEAFF	TGTGCCAGTAGTAATGGGGGACGTAACACTGAAGCTTTCTTT
TRBV6-5	TRBJ2-7	TRBD1	few	CASSYGSGTGGSYEQYF	TGTGCCAGCAGTTACGGCTCCGGGACAGGGGGCTCCTACGAGCAGTACTTC
TRBV12-3/TRBV12-4	TRBJ2-3	TRBD2	many	CASSVGTSGLTDTQYF	TGTGCCAGCAGTGTCGGGACTAGCGGGCTCACAGATACGCAGTATTTT
TRBV20-1	TRBJ2-1	NA	many	CSARWRGVGSYNEQFF	TGCAGTGCTCGGTGGAGGGGGGTAGGCTCCTACAATGAGCAGTTCTTC
TRBV19	TRBJ2-3	TRBD2	few	CASSGTSGPTDTQYF	TGTGCCAGTAGTGGGACTAGCGGGCCCACAGATACGCAGTATTTT
TRBV7-6	TRBJ2-7	NA	many	CASSSPDRYEQYF	TGTGCCAGCAGCTCCCCCGACAGATACGAGCAGTACTTC
TRBV29-1	TRBJ1-5	TRBD1	many	CSIRTGGNQPQHF	TGCAGCATTCGGACAGGGGGCAATCAGCCCCAGCATTTT
TRBV10-1	TRBJ1-4	TRBD1	many	CASSARDRDRKLFF	TGCGCCAGCAGTGCCCGGGACAGGGACCGAAAACTGTTTTTT
TRBV7-9	TRBJ2-4	NA	NA	CASSTERVRYPGDIQYF	TGTGCCAGCAGCACCGAGAGGGTCAGGTACCCTGGGGACATTCAGTACTTC
TRBV5-5	TRBJ2-7	NA	NA	CASSLQNYEQYF	TGTGCCAGCAGCTTACAGAACTACGAGCAGTACTTC
TRBV18	TRBJ2-3	NA	many	CASSPVRETDTQYF	TGTGCCAGCTCACCAGTCAGGGAGACAGATACGCAGTATTTT
TRBV30	TRBJ2-3	TRBD1	many	CAWSQGGTGTDTQYF	TGTGCCTGGAGCCAGGGCGGGACAGGGACCGATACGCAGTATTTT
TRBV5-1	TRBJ2-3	NA	NA	CASSRDFADTQYF	TGCGCCAGCAGCCGGGACTTTGCAGATACGCAGTATTTT
TRBV20-1	TRBJ2-5	TRBD2	few	CSARNRLAGIQETQYF	TGCAGTGCTAGAAACCGACTAGCGGGGATACAAGAGACCCAGTACTTC
TRBV12-3/TRBV12-4	TRBJ2-5	NA	many	CASSRYAGTIKETQYF	TGTGCCAGCAGTCGTTACGCCGGGACCATCAAAGAGACCCAGTACTTC
TRBV10-1	TRBJ2-1	NA	many	CASSVPGASYNEQFF	TGCGCCAGCAGTGTCCCGGGAGCTTCCTACAATGAGCAGTTCTTC
TRBV9	TRBJ2-7	TRBD1	few	CASSFRDSSYEQYF	TGTGCCAGCAGCTTTAGGGACAGCTCCTACGAGCAGTACTTC
TRBV5-4	TRBJ1-1	TRBD1	NA	CASSFQGGAEAFF	TGTGCCAGCAGCTTCCAGGGGGGGGCTGAAGCTTTCTTT
TRBV7-3	TRBJ2-3	TRBD2	NA	CASSLTGFSGGTDTQYF	TGTGCCAGCAGCTTAACTGGATTTAGCGGGGGCACAGATACGCAGTATTTT